Following are 32 T cell receptor beta chains from one sample sequenced in a study of regulatory T cells in long-lasting Graves disease. Sample time point: newly diagnosed GD, antithyroid drugs for less than 3 months. PBMCs were the source of the RNA used for TCR sequencing. To make TCR beta libraries, researchers used iRepertoire HTBI primers and Arm-PCR of CDR3 regions. TCRdb itself ran the multiplex PCR reads through MiXCR, one entry per CDR3 protein. This repertoire shows 680,000 or so distinct CDR3 sequences, about 15% found once; its top ten account for 15% to 20%. The same specimen was also included in a second study, on T cells in Graves' hyperthyroidism and ophthalmopathy.

The sample here was peripheral blood mononuclear cells (PBMCs), taken at new diagnosis, from a patient treated with antithyroid drugs. These receptors were collected from a woman aged 30 to 39 with Graves disease.

This clonotype was counted between two and nine times. This sequence joins TRBV20-1 and TRBJ2-5; weak D call: TRBD1 (5 bases). The CDR3 has 16 residues. From germline, CDR1 is DFQATT and CDR2 SNEGSKA (reference sequence). V was shortened by 5 bases and J by 2 bases, with 21 bases between the two germline ends. CDR3 region: CSASTSQRTPQETQYF. CDR3 DNA: TGCAGTGCTTCCACATCCCAAAGGACACCTCAAGAGACCCAGTACTTC.

The table lists this clonotype with a few counts. The chain couples TRBV12-3 or TRBV12-4 to TRBJ2-1, with TRBD2 identical over 9 bases. This CDR3 contains 15 residues. V trimming: 6 bases; J trimming: 5 bases; junction bases outside the gene matches: 8. CDR3 region: CASRLSGSPHNEQFF. Here the CDR3 DNA reads TGTGCCAGCAGACTTAGCGGGAGCCCCCACAATGAGCAGTTCTTC.

As concerns this clonotype: This clone may be a read error of a much larger clone one base away. The V and J genes are TRBV24-1 and TRBJ1-1; D unclear. V was pared by 1 base and J by 3 bases, with 14 bases between. Germline lookup yields CDR1 KGHDR and CDR2 SFDVKD. This CDR3 is built from 16 residues. The CDR3 loop is CATSDFGFRMDTEAFF. In nucleotides, the CDR3 is TGTGCCACCAGTGATTTCGGTTTCAGGATGGACACTGAAGCTTTCTTT.

This clonotype has ten or more counts. The genes are TRBV28 and TRBJ1-1, with TRBD1 identical over 10 bases. The ends lost 10 bases at V and 1 base at J; junction bases unmatched: 9. The V gene's germline CDR1 is MDHEN and CDR2 SYDVKM. This CDR3 has 15 amino acids. For the CDR3, the DNA is TGTGCCACCCGGGACAGGGGAGGAAGGAACACTGAAGCTTTCTTT. This encodes CATRDRGGRNTEAFF.

This clonotype was seen only a few times. The genes are TRBV30 and TRBJ2-5, with no clear D. V dropped 3 bases and J dropped 1 base, with 12 bases sitting between them. This CDR3 contains 14 residues. Germline values: CDR1 GTSNPN, CDR2 SVGIG (reference sequence). CDR3 nucleotide sequence: TGTGCCTGGAGCTCAAGGTGGGGCCAAGAGACCCAGTACTTC. The encoded protein is CAWSSRWGQETQYF.

This clonotype was recorded many times. The rearrangement links TRBV7-2 to TRBJ2-7; no clear D gene. Per germline, CDR1 SGHTA and CDR2 FQGNSA. The CDR3 totals 14 residues. Trimming left V 5 bases short and J 0 bases short, with 11 bases between. CDR3 bases: TGTGCCAGCAGCATCGACCTGAACTCCTACGAGCAGTACTTC. Translating it yields CASSIDLNSYEQYF. The full variable domain, completed using reference TRBV7-2 and TRBJ2-7, is GAGVSQSPSNKVTEKGKDVELRCDPISGHTALYWYRQSLGQGLEFLIYFQGNSAPDKSGLPSDRFSAERTGGSVSTLTIQRTQQEDSAVYLCASSIDLNSYEQYFGPGTRLTVT.

V is TRBV6-1 and J is TRBJ2-7; 8 bases map to TRBD2. V gave up 6 bases and J gave up 1 base; unmatched junction bases: 20. Looked up from germline, CDR1 is MNHNS and CDR2 is SASEGT. This CDR3 spans 19 amino acids. DNA of the CDR3: TGTGCCAGCAGCCCACTTCGGCCTCTGCGGGGACTAGGGTCCTACGAGCAGTACTTC. It yields the protein CASSPLRPLRGLGSYEQYF.

The V call is TRBV16, the J call TRBJ2-1, with D possibly called TRBD1 or TRBD2 (6 bases each). CDR1 and CDR2 from the germline V gene are KGHSY and FQNENV. The CDR3 spans 14 residues. Trimming took 7 bases from V and 6 from J, leaving 16 bases between them. The CDR3: CASTKNRGPNEQFF. CDR3 nucleotide sequence: TGTGCCAGCACCAAAAACCGGGGGCCCAATGAGCAGTTCTTC.

This clonotype was counted ten times or more. The J gene is TRBJ2-7, the V gene TRBV7-2; 7 bases fit TRBD2. The CDR3 contains 16 residues. The junction had 11 bases not matched to a gene; V was cut back by 3 bases and J by 3 bases. Germline lookup yields CDR1 SGHTA and CDR2 FQGNSA. The CDR3 DNA reads TGTGCCAGCAGCTTGCTGGTCTCGGGGGAGGGCTACGAGCAGTACTTC. It specifies CASSLLVSGEGYEQYF. The full variable domain, its missing parts supplied by reference TRBV7-2 and TRBJ2-7, is GAGVSQSPSNKVTEKGKDVELRCDPISGHTALYWYRQSLGQGLEFLIYFQGNSAPDKSGLPSDRFSAERTGGSVSTLTIQRTQQEDSAVYLCASSLLVSGEGYEQYFGPGTRLTVT.

This clonotype has at least ten counts. This chain links TRBV20-1 with TRBJ1-6, with TRBD1 as a possible D gene (5 bases). V lost 2 bases and J 10 bases, leaving 15 bases between the germline ends. This CDR3 region has 14 residues. Germline assignment: CDR1 DFQATT and CDR2 SNEGSKA (reference sequence). CDR3 in DNA: TGCAGTGCTAGATCGGGGGTAGTAGGGTCACCCCTCCACTTT. It is translated as CSARSGVVGSPLHF.

This chain uses TRBV24-1 with TRBJ2-1; D is undetermined. CDR3 size: 12 residues. Germline V gene lookup returns CDR1 KGHDR and CDR2 SFDVKD. Trimming shortened V by 1 base and J by 9 bases, and 6 bases separated the two germline ends. The CDR3 is CATSDFSLEQFF. The CDR3 DNA is TGTGCCACCAGTGATTTCTCCCTTGAGCAGTTCTTC.

The V gene is TRBV10-3, the J gene TRBJ2-2; TRBD1 matches 8 bases. The V segment lost 6 bases and the J segment 4 bases; nucleotides outside the gene matches: 4. The germline CDR1 and CDR2 sequences are ENHRY and SYGVKD. The CDR3 runs 14 residues. Here the CDR3 reads CAIRATGGTGELFF. The DNA of the CDR3 is TGTGCCATCAGGGCCACAGGGGGCACCGGGGAGCTGTTTTTT.

The V call is TRBV19, the J call TRBJ1-1; D call uncertain. Germline V gene lookup returns CDR1 LNHDA and CDR2 SQIVND (reference sequence). Deletions cut 6 bases from V and 11 bases from J, with 13 bases between. The CDR3 has 11 amino acids. As DNA, the CDR3 is TGTGCCAGTAGCCAACTGGAGTTGGCTTTCTTT. Protein product: CASSQLELAFF.

This clonotype was seen ten or more times. The rearrangement joins TRBV28 to TRBJ2-3, with unresolved D. CDR1 and CDR2 from the germline V gene are MDHEN and SYDVKM. The CDR3 has 13 residues. Trimming took off 6 bases at V and 4 bases at J, with 11 bases between the two ends. CDR3 amino acids: CASRLELPDTQYF. Here the CDR3 DNA reads TGTGCCAGCAGATTGGAGTTACCAGATACGCAGTATTTT. The variable domain in full, with the rest retrieved from reference TRBV28 and TRBJ2-3, is DVKVTQSSRYLVKRTGEKVFLECVQDMDHENMFWYRQDPGLGLRLIYFSYDVKMKEKGDIPEGYSVSREKKERFSLILESASTNQTSMYLCASRLELPDTQYFGPGTRLTVL.

In this sample, this clonotype turned up many times. This chain uses TRBV15 with TRBJ1-5; D is unclear. The CDR3 loop spans 13 amino acids. CDR1 LNHNV and CDR2 YYDKDF come from the germline V gene (reference sequence). Trimming cost V 3 bases and J 7 bases, with 10 bases left between them. The chain's CDR3 is CATSSDEDQPQHF. The DNA of the CDR3 is TGTGCCACCAGCAGCGACGAAGACCAGCCCCAGCATTTT.

This clonotype was detected many times. The rearrangement uses TRBV6-1 and TRBJ1-4; D ambiguous. This CDR3 spans 15 amino acids. Trimming pared 1 base from V and 4 bases from J, leaving 10 bases between. Germline assignment: CDR1 MNHNS and CDR2 SASEGT. In DNA, the CDR3 is TGTGCCAGCAGTGAAGGCCAGGTTCTTAATGAAAAACTGTTTTTT. Protein sequence: CASSEGQVLNEKLFF.

In this sample, this clonotype turned up many times. The chain couples TRBV28 to TRBJ2-6; TRBD1 might be the D (5 bases). Germline values: CDR1 MDHEN, CDR2 SYDVKM. The CDR3 consists of 15 residues. V lost 4 bases, J lost 0 bases, and 7 bases lay in between. The CDR3 spells CASSSDSSGANVLTF. The CDR3 bases are TGTGCCAGCAGTTCCGACAGCTCTGGGGCCAACGTCCTGACTTTC.

This clonotype was found a few times. The genes are TRBV7-9 and TRBJ2-5; TRBD1 aligns across 7 bases. This CDR3 has 15 amino acids. The junction had 10 bases not matched to a gene; V was cut back by 4 bases and J by 5 bases. CDR1 is SEHNR, CDR2 FQNEAQ, per germline (reference sequence). In nucleotides, the CDR3 is TGTGCCAGCAGCTCCACCGGGACAGCCGGTGAGACCCAGTACTTC. It translates to CASSSTGTAGETQYF.

This chain uses TRBV28 with TRBJ1-5; D is ambiguous. The germline V and J ends were trimmed by 6 bases and 13 bases, with 16 bases remaining between them. The CDR3 consists of 12 residues. Germline V gives CDR1 MDHEN, CDR2 SYDVKM. The CDR3 loop is CASRSGWVSQHF. CDR3 coding DNA: TGTGCCAGCAGGTCCGGATGGGTGTCTCAGCATTTT.

This clonotype has a handful of counts. The chain is built from TRBV18 and TRBJ2-7; D uncertain. V lost 3 bases, J lost 3 bases, and 15 bases lay in between. The CDR3 sequence is 15 residues long. Germline V gene data show CDR1 as KGHSH and CDR2 as LQKENI. The CDR3 coding sequence is TGTGCCAGCTCACCGGGCGCCTCGGAACTCTACGAGCAGTACTTC. It specifies CASSPGASELYEQYF.

This chain links TRBV30 with TRBJ2-7; TRBD2 agrees at 7 bases. J gave up 4 bases and V 0 bases, and 9 bases lay outside the gene matches. The germline gives CDR1 GTSNPN, CDR2 SVGIG (reference sequence). The CDR3 is 15 amino acids. The CDR3 DNA follows: TGTGCCTGGAGTGTACTGTCGGGGGGTCGGTACGAGCAGTACTTC. This encodes CAWSVLSGGRYEQYF.

Ten or more counts support this clonotype. V is TRBV7-6 and J is TRBJ1-1, with D unclear. CDR1 is SGHVS, CDR2 FNYEAQ, per germline. The CDR3 totals 13 residues. Trimming took 5 bases from V and 6 from J, leaving 13 bases between them. The CDR3 protein is CASSDRPGSEAFF. The CDR3, as DNA: TGTGCCAGCAGCGACCGGCCAGGCTCTGAAGCTTTCTTT.

This clonotype was counted ten times or more. The chain joins TRBV5-1 to TRBJ1-2; no reliable D call. The CDR3 is 12 amino acids. V lost 4 bases to trimming and J lost 5 bases, with 9 bases between them. Germline V gene data show CDR1 as SGHRS and CDR2 as YFSETQ. The CDR3 loop reads CASSPGEYGYTF. The CDR3 DNA reads as TGCGCCAGCAGCCCTGGGGAGTATGGCTACACCTTC. The full variable domain, in which reference TRBV5-1 and TRBJ1-2 provide the parts outside the CDR3, is KAGVTQTPRYLIKTRGQQVTLSCSPISGHRSVSWYQQTPGQGLQFLFEYFSETQRNKGNFPGRFSGRQFSNSRSEMNVSTLELGDSALYLCASSPGEYGYTFGSGTRLTVV.

This clonotype was recorded at least ten times. V and J are TRBV6-1 and TRBJ2-2; 13 positions match TRBD2. V shed 6 bases and J 7 bases; nucleotides not matched to a gene: 5. The CDR3 runs to 15 residues. Germline V gene data show CDR1 as MNHNS and CDR2 as SASEGT. As DNA, the CDR3 is TGTGCCAGCAGAGGACTAGCGGGAGTATACGGGGAGCTGTTTTTT. This encodes CASRGLAGVYGELFF.

There are many counts of this clonotype. The chain carries TRBV28 and TRBJ2-2; 9 nucleotides line up with TRBD1. This CDR3 has 16 amino acids. Germline V gene lookup returns CDR1 MDHEN and CDR2 SYDVKM. V trimming: 5 bases; J trimming: 0 bases; junction bases outside the gene matches: 4. The CDR3 region is CASSEQGAANTGELFF. CDR3 DNA sequence: TGTGCCAGCAGTGAACAGGGGGCCGCGAACACCGGGGAGCTGTTTTTT.

At least ten counts were recorded for this clonotype. V is TRBV28 and J is TRBJ1-5, with D possibly TRBD1 on 6 matching bases. Germline assignment: CDR1 MDHEN and CDR2 SYDVKM. The CDR3 runs 15 residues. Trimming removed 7 bases at V and 6 bases at J, with 19 bases between. The CDR3 sequence is CASMGLYRVGQPQHF. CDR3 in DNA: TGTGCCAGCATGGGGTTGTACAGGGTGGGTCAGCCCCAGCATTTT. Together with reference TRBV28 and TRBJ1-5, the CDR3 gives the full variable domain: DVKVTQSSRYLVKRTGEKVFLECVQDMDHENMFWYRQDPGLGLRLIYFSYDVKMKEKGDIPEGYSVSREKKERFSLILESASTNQTSMYLCASMGLYRVGQPQHFGDGTRLSIL.

This clonotype was recorded once. The chain is built from TRBV13 and TRBJ1-2, with D unclear. This CDR3 comprises 13 residues. Per the germline V gene, CDR1 is PRHDT and CDR2 is FYEKMQ (reference sequence). Deletions cut 3 bases from V and 8 bases from J, with 13 bases between. In DNA form, the CDR3 reads TGTGCCAGCAGCTTTCCGAGGTTAGGAGGCTACACCTTC. The encoded protein is CASSFPRLGGYTF. Supplemented by reference TRBV13 and TRBJ1-2, the full variable domain reads AAGVIQSPRHLIKEKRETATLKCYPIPRHDTVYWYQQGPGQDPQFLISFYEKMQSDKGSIPDRFSAQQFSDYHSELNMSSLELGDSALYFCASSFPRLGGYTFGSGTRLTVV.

This clonotype has only a few counts. V usage is TRBV9 and J usage is TRBJ1-6; no firm D call. Germline V lookup: CDR1 SGDLS, CDR2 YYNGEE. The V and J ends lost 0 bases and 0 bases respectively, with 13 bases between them. The CDR3 covers 18 residues. The CDR3 is CASSVAPLGFSYNSPLHF. CDR3 in DNA: TGTGCCAGCAGCGTAGCGCCCTTGGGATTCTCCTATAATTCACCCCTCCACTTT.

This clonotype was seen at least ten times. V gene TRBV27 combines with J gene TRBJ2-3, with 11 bases that match TRBD2. The ends lost 2 bases at V and 2 bases at J; junction bases unmatched: 6. The CDR3 extends over 17 amino acids. From germline, CDR1 is MNHEY and CDR2 SMNVEV (reference sequence). CDR3 residues: CASSLGASGRYTDTQYF. CDR3 sequence (DNA): TGTGCCAGCAGTTTAGGGGCTAGCGGGAGGTACACAGATACGCAGTATTTT.

The chain couples TRBV28 to TRBJ2-3, with 11 bases fitting TRBD2. Germline V gives CDR1 MDHEN, CDR2 SYDVKM. The CDR3 has 15 amino acids. V gave up 8 bases and J gave up 2 bases; unmatched junction bases: 6. CDR3 in amino acids: CASSLAGGITDTQYF. The CDR3 DNA follows: TGTGCCAGCTCCCTAGCGGGAGGTATCACAGATACGCAGTATTTT.

CDR3 region: CSVVKDVLYGYTF. As DNA, the CDR3 is TGCAGCGTTGTAAAGGATGTGCTTTATGGCTACACCTTC. V usage is TRBV29-1 and J usage is TRBJ1-2; D ambiguous. The CDR3 totals 13 residues. The germline V gene encodes CDR1 SQVTM and CDR2 ANQGSEA. The ends were cut back, 4 bases at V and 5 bases at J, with 14 bases in the middle.

This clonotype has at least ten counts. The gene calls are TRBV24-1 and TRBJ2-5; TRBD2 matches at 9 bases. Germline lookup yields CDR1 KGHDR and CDR2 SFDVKD. The CDR3 is 16 residues long. V was pared by 0 bases and J by 4 bases, with 5 bases of the junction left unmatched. CDR3 in amino acids: CATSDLAREGRETQYF. CDR3 DNA sequence: TGTGCCACCAGTGATTTGGCGCGGGAGGGCCGAGAGACCCAGTACTTC.